This TCR beta chain was profiled in a study of shared clonotypes between healthy human individuals. Study at large: Samples came from two female and three male donors aged 18 to 49. Broader study findings: Memory subsets generally showed lower estimated richness than naive subsets. Read depth was anticipated to influence clonotype sharing among donors.

V gave up 0 bases and J gave up 7 bases; unmatched junction bases: 24. This CDR3 spans 20 amino acids. Germline CDR1 is SGHRS and CDR2 is YFSETQ. Replicate PCRs for sorted subsets used about 200 ng DNA; this equaled around 29,000 T cell genomes. Using immunoSEQ multiplex PCR, the repertoire was profiled, and TCRdb retains in-frame clones only, with some absent. Of 1 million to 1.2 million clones listed, about 72% are singletons. This clone is a singleton in its sample. Its cognate antigen is unknown. The chain joins TRBV5-1 to TRBJ2-7; 8 nucleotides line up with TRBD2. Sample: memory CD4+ T cells from PBMCs. Subset: CD45RA-negative fraction. The clonotype was recovered from a man between 18 and 35 years old in good health. Some clones in this sample may be carry-over from other donors' samples. The CDR3: CASSLGFLAGGPAGSEEQYF. The CDR3 DNA follows: TGCGCCAGCAGCTTGGGATTCTTGGCGGGAGGACCTGCCGGGTCGGAGGAGCAGTACTTC. The full variable domain, its missing parts supplied by reference TRBV5-1 and TRBJ2-7, is KAGVTQTPRYLIKTRGQQVTLSCSPISGHRSVSWYQQTPGQGLQFLFEYFSETQRNKGNFPGRFSGRQFSNSRSEMNVSTLELGDSALYLCASSLGFLAGGPAGSEEQYFGPGTRLTVT.